This T cell receptor (beta chain) was identified during a study of post-analysis software for immune sequencing data. Turning to this clonotype: Antigen unknown. Since the CDR3 does not end with the conserved phenylalanine or tryptophan, this likely comes from a read error.

Unique molecular identifiers were present in the TCR beta cDNA libraries. TCRdb fed the PCR reads into MiXCR, producing one record per CDR3 protein. Among around 700,000 distinct CDR3 sequences listed, approximately 59% were seen once. Study outcomes and limitations: The study found significantly lower normalized Chao1 diversity in multiple sclerosis patients than in controls. The study found TRBV5-6, TRBV5-1 and TRBV20-1 among about 5 TRBV segments more frequent in patients than controls.

The CDR3 is 16 amino acids. Germline V lookup: CDR1 SEHNR, CDR2 FQNEAQ (reference sequence). With 5 bases clipped from V and 1 base from J, the junction kept 9 bases outside the gene matches. Sequencing used blood. The V gene is TRBV7-9, the J gene TRBJ2-3; 7 bases fit TRBD2. This sequence was found in a girl aged 2-10 years with multiple sclerosis. CDR3 region: CASSDGLAVGTDTQYC. The CDR3 nucleotides read TGTGCCAGCAGCGACGGGCTAGCGGTGGGCACAGATACGCAGTATTGT.